This TCR beta chain is from a study of high-grade serous ovarian cancer treatment subgroups. The germline gives CDR1 MNHEY, CDR2 SVGAGI. The CDR3 sequence is 16 residues long. J gave up 5 bases and V 0 bases, and 6 bases lay outside the gene matches. The tumor samples were collected prior to definitive surgery or chemotherapy. This table comes from immunoSEQ multiplex PCR, and its TCRdb copy is limited to in-frame clones, with some not included. The sample includes thousands of clones, over 70% of them seen just once. The source is a human donor with high-grade serous ovarian cancer. The rearrangement joins TRBV6-5 to TRBJ2-7, with 11 bases aligning to TRBD2. The specimen was tumor tissue. This CDR3 reads CASSYSLIAGGHEQYF. As DNA, the CDR3 is TGTGCCAGCAGTTACTCGCTTATAGCGGGGGGGCACGAGCAGTACTTC.